This TCR beta chain was retrieved from a study of PD-1 blockade in classical Hodgkin lymphoma. The time point: newly diagnosed, previously untreated cHL patient sample. Comparators were PBMCs taken from newly diagnosed, untreated classical Hodgkin lymphoma. Only in-frame clones appear in the TCRdb table, and some are missing; sequencing was by immunoSEQ multiplex PCR. The sample yields tens of thousands of clones, more than 75% seen once. About this clone itself: The antigen remains unidentified.

Overall study findings and caveats: Baseline TCR diversity was reportedly lower in newly diagnosed patients than healthy donors. Whatever underlies the repertoire differences (possibly disease activity or prior therapy) remains undefined.

The clonotype comes from a human donor with classical Hodgkin lymphoma. Specimen: peripheral blood mononuclear cells (PBMCs).

CDR3 nucleotides: TGTGCCAGCAGCTTAGATGGGGGGAACACTGAAGCTTTCTTT. It encodes CASSLDGGNTEAFF. The genes are TRBV7-8 and TRBJ1-1; perhaps TRBD1 as D (5 bases). CDR3 length: 14 amino acids. CDR1 SGHVS and CDR2 FQNEAQ come from the germline V gene. V lost 1 base and J 1 base, leaving 7 bases between the germline ends.